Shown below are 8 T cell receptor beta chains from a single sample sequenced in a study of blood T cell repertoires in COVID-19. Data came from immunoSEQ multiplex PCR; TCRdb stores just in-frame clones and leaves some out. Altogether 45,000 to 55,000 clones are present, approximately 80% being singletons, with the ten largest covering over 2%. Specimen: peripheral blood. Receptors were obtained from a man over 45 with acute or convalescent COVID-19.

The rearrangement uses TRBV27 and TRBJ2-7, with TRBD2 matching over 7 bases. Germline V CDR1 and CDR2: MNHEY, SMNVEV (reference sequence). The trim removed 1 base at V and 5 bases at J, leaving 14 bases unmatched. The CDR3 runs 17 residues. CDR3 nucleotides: TGTGCCAGCAGTTTATTGGCCCGATGGGGGAGGGAGGACGAGCAGTACTTC. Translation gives CASSLLARWGREDEQYF.

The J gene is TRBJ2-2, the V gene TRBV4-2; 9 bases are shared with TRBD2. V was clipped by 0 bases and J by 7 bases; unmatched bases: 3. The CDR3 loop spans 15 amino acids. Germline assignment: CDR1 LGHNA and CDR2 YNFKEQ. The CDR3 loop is CASSQDSSGVGELFF. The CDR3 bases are TGTGCCAGCAGCCAAGATTCTAGCGGGGTCGGGGAGCTGTTTTTT.

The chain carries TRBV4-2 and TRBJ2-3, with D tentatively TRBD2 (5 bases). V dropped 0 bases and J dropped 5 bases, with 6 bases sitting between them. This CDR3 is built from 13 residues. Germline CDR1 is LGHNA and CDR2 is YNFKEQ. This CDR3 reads CASSQDTRDTQYF. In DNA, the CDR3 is TGTGCCAGCAGCCAAGATACTAGAGATACGCAGTATTTT.

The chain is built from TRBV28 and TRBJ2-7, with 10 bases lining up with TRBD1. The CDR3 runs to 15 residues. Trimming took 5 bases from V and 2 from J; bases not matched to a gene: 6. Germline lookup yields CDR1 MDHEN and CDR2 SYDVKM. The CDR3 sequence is CASSPLGQGAYEQYF. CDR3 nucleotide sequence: TGTGCCAGCAGTCCCCTTGGACAGGGGGCCTACGAGCAGTACTTC.

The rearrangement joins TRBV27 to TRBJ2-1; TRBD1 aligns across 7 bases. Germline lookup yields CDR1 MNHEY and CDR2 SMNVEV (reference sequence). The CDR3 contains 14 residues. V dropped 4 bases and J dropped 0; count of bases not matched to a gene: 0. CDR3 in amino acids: CASSSGGSYNEQFF. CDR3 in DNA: TGTGCCAGCAGTTCAGGGGGCTCCTACAATGAGCAGTTCTTC.

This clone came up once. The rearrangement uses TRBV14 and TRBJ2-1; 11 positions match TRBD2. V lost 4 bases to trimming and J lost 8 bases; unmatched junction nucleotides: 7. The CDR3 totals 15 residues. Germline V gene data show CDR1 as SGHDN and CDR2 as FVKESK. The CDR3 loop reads CASSRASGGWDEQFF. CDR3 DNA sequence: TGTGCCAGCAGCCGGGCTAGCGGGGGGTGGGATGAGCAGTTCTTC.

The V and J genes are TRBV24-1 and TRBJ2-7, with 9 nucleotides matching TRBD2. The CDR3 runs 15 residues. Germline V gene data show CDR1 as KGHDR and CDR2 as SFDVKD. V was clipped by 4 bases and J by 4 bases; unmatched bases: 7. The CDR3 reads CATSDLGLASYEQYF. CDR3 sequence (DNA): TGTGCCACCAGTGACCTGGGACTAGCAAGTTACGAGCAGTACTTC.

The CDR3 DNA reads as TGCGCCAGCAGCTTGGTGGCGGGAAACACCGGGGAGCTGTTTTTT. It encodes CASSLVAGNTGELFF. The chain recombines TRBV5-1 with TRBJ2-2; possibly TRBD2 for D (6 bases). Germline CDR1 SGHRS, CDR2 YFSETQ. This CDR3 is built from 15 residues. The V end lost 0 bases, the J end lost 2 bases, and 8 bases lay between the germline ends.